The TCR beta chain under discussion was sequenced for a study of T cell responses to AZD1222 COVID-19 vaccine. With regard to this clone: Its specificity is not known.

Whole-study findings and limits: Recipients of AZD1222 seropositive at baseline numbered only 6 or 7. No day 14 peak samples; only post-peak repertoires were characterized. Vaccine-related CD4 TCRs covered spike, predominating at 160-218 and 743-854.

Germline V gene lookup returns CDR1 MNHEY and CDR2 SVGAGI. V shed 2 bases and J shed 5 bases, with 15 bases lying between them. CDR3 length equals 15 residues. Combined were second doses at about 4 or about 12 weeks. Sequencing was performed with immunoSEQ multiplex PCR; in TCRdb, only in-frame clones are kept and a portion is missing. This table has about 180,000 clones, 80% to 95% appearing once. The input for sequencing was peripheral blood, taken 28 days after the second AZD1222 dose. The source is an adult who received the AZD1222 COVID-19 vaccine. The chain is built from TRBV6-5 and TRBJ1-2, with a weak D call TRBD1 (5 bases). CDR3 residues: CASSYDLGVGYGYTF. Here the CDR3 DNA reads TGTGCCAGCAGTTACGATTTGGGGGTAGGATATGGCTACACCTTC.